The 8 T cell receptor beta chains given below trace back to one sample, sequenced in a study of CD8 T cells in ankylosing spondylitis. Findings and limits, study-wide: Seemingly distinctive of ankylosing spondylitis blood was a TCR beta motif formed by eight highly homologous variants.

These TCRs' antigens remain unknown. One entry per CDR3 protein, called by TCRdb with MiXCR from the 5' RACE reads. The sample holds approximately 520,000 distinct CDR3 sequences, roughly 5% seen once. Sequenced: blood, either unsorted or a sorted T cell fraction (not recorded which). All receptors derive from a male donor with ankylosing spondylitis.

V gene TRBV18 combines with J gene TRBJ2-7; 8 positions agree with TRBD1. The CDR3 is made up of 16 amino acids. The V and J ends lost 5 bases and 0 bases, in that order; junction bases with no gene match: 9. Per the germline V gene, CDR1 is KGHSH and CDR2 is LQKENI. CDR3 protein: CASSGGTGHLSYEQYF. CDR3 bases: TGTGCCAGCTCAGGCGGGACAGGTCACCTCTCCTACGAGCAGTACTTC.

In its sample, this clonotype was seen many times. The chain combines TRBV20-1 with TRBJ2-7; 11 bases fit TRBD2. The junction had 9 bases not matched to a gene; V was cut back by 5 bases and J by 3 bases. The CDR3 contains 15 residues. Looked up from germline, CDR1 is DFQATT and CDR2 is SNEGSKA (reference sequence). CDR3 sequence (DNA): TGCAGTGCTGAGGGAGGGACTAGCGGTTACTACGAGCAGTACTTC. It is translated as CSAEGGTSGYYEQYF.

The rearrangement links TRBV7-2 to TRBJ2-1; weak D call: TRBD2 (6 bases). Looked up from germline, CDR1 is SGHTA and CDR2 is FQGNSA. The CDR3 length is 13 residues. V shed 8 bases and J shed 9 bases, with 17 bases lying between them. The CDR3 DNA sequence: TGTGCCAGCGGGGGACTGGGCGTCGGTGAGCAGTTCTTC. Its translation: CASGGLGVGEQFF.

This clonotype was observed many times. DNA of the CDR3: TGCAGTGCTAGTGGCGGGAGGGTGTACAATGAGCAGTTCTTC. Protein sequence: CSASGGRVYNEQFF. This chain connects TRBV20-1 to TRBJ2-1, with 9 positions matching TRBD2. This CDR3 has 14 residues. V shed 3 bases and J 4 bases; nucleotides not matched to a gene: 4. Germline assignment: CDR1 DFQATT and CDR2 SNEGSKA (reference sequence).

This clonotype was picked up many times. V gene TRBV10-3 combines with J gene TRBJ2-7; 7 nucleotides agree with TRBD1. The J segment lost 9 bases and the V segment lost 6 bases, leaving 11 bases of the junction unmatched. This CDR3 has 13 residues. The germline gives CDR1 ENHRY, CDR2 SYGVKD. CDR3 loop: CAISLDRDVGQYF. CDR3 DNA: TGTGCCATCAGCCTCGACAGGGACGTTGGGCAGTACTTC.

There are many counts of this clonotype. CDR3 sequence (DNA): TGTGCCAGCAGCTTCCAGGATAGCTATAATTCACCCCTCCACTTT. It yields the protein CASSFQDSYNSPLHF. The V gene is TRBV7-9, the J gene TRBJ1-6; D unclear. The germline V gene has CDR1 SEHNR and CDR2 FQNEAQ (reference sequence). The CDR3 is made up of 15 amino acids. Trimming pared 3 bases from V and 3 bases from J, leaving 9 bases between.

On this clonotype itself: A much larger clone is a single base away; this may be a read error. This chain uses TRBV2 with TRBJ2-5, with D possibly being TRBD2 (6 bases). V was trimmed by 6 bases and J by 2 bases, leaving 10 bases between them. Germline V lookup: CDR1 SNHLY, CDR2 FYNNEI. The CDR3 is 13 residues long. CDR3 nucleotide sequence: TGTGCCAGCAGCAGGGAGGATCAAGAGACCCAGTACTTC. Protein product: CASSREDQETQYF. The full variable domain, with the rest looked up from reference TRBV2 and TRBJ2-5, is EPEVTQTPSHQVTQMGQEVILRCVPISNHLYFYWYRQILGQKVEFLVSFYNNEISEKSEIFDDQFSVERPDGSNFTLKIRSTKLEDSAMYFCASSREDQETQYFGPGTRLLVL.

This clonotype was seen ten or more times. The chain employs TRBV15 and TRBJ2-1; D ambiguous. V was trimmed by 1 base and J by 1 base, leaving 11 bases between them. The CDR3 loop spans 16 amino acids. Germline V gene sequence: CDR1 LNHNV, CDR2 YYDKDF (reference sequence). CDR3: CATSRVGTASYNEQFF. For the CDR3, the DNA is TGTGCCACCAGCAGAGTGGGAACGGCTTCCTACAATGAGCAGTTCTTC.